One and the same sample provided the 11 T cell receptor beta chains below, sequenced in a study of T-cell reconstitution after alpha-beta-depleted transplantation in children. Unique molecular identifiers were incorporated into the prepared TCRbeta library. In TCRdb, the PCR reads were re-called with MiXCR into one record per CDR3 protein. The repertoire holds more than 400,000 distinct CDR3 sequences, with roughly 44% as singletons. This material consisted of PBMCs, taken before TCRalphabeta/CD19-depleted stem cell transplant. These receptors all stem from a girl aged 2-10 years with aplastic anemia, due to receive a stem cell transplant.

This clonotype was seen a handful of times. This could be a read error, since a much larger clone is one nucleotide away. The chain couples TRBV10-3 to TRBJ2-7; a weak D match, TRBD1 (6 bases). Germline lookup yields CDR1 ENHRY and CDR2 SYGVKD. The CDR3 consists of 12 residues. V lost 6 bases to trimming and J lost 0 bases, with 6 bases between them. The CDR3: CAIRDSSYEQYF. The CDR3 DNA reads TGTGCCATCAGGGACAGCTCCTACGAGCAGTACTTC.

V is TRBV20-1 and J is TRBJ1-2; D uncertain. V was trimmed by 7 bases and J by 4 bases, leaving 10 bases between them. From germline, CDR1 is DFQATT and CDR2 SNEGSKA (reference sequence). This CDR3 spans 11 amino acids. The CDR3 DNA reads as TGCAGTGGAATAAAGGCCTATGGCTACACCTTC. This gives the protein CSGIKAYGYTF.

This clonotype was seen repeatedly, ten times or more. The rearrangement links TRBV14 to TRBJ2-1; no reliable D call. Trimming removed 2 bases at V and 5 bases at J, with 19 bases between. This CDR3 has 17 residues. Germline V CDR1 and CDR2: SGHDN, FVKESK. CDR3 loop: CASSQLYKYSSDNEQFF. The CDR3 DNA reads TGTGCCAGCAGCCAATTGTATAAATACAGCTCAGACAATGAGCAGTTCTTC.

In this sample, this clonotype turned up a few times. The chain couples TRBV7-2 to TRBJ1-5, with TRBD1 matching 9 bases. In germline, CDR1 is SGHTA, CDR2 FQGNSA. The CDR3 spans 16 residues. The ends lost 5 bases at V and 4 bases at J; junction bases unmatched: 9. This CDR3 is CASSRKGTGWNQPQHF. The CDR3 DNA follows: TGTGCCAGCAGCCGTAAAGGGACAGGGTGGAATCAGCCCCAGCATTTT.

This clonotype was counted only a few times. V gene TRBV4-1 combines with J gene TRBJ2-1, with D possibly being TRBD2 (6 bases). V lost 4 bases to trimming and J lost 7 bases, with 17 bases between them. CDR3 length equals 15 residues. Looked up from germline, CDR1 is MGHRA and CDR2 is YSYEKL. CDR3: CASSLFAGPPNEQFF. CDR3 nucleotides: TGCGCCAGCAGCCTCTTCGCGGGGCCCCCGAATGAGCAGTTCTTC.

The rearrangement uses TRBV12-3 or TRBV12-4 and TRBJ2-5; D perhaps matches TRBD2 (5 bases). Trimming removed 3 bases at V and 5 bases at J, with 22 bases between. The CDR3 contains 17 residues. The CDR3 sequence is CASSLTIRRLAPETQYF. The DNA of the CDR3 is TGTGCCAGCAGTTTGACCATCCGCAGGCTAGCTCCTGAGACCCAGTACTTC.

Here the CDR3 DNA reads TGCAGCGTTTCGGGACTAGCGGGAGGACCCTCCAGCTACGAGCAGTACTTC. Its protein is CSVSGLAGGPSSYEQYF. The chain couples TRBV29-1 to TRBJ2-7; 15 nucleotides align to TRBD2. After removal of 5 bases from V and 3 bases from J, the junction contained 11 bases not matched to a gene. Per the germline V gene, CDR1 is SQVTM and CDR2 is ANQGSEA. The CDR3 totals 17 residues.

CDR3 bases: TGCGCCAGCAGCTTAACCAGCCCACAGACAGATACGCAGTATTTT. Translation gives CASSLTSPQTDTQYF. The rearrangement links TRBV5-1 to TRBJ2-3, with D uncertain. CDR3 size: 15 residues. Per germline, CDR1 SGHRS and CDR2 YFSETQ. V lost 2 bases to trimming and J lost 3 bases, with 13 bases between them.

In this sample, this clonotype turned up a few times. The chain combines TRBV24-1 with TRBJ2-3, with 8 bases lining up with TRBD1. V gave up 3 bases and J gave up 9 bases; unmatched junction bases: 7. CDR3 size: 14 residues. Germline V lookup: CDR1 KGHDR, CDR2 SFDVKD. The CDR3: CATSDPEGTGTQYF. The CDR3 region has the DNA TGTGCCACCAGTGATCCTGAAGGGACAGGCACGCAGTATTTT.

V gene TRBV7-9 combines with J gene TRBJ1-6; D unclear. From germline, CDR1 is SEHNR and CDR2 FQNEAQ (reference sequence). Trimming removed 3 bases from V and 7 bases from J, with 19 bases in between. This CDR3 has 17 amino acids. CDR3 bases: TGTGCCAGCAGCTTGGGGTCACCCCGAACAGCAAATTCACCCCTCCACTTT. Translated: CASSLGSPRTANSPLHF.

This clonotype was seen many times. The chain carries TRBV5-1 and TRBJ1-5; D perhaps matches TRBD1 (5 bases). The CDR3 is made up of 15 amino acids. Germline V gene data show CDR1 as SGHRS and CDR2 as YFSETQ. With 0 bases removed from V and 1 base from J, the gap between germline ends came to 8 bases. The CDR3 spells CASSLVGGSNQPQHF. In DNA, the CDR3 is TGCGCCAGCAGCTTGGTGGGGGGGAGCAATCAGCCCCAGCATTTT.